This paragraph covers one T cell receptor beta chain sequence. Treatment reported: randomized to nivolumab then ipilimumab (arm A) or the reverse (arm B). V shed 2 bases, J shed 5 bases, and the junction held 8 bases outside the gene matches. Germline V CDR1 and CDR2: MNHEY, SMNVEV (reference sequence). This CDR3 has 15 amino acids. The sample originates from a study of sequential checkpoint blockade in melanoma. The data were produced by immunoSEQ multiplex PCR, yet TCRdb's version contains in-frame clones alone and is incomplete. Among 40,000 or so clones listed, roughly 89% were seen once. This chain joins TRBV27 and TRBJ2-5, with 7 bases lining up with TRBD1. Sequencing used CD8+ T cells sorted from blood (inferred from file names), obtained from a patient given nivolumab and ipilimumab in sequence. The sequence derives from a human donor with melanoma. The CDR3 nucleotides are TGTGCCAGCAGTTTAGCTTACAGGGGAAGGGAGACCCAGTACTTC. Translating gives CASSLAYRGRETQYF.